Listed here are 19 T cell receptor beta chains from one sample, sequenced in a study of blood T cells in healthy people across ages. The authors ran a second PCR of roughly 6 to 12 cycles using a sample-barcoded 5' primer and a J-beta primer mix. TCRdb used MiXCR to reprocess the 5' RACE reads, holding one entry per CDR3 protein. The sample has over a million distinct CDR3 sequences; approximately 39% are singletons. The material sequenced was blood. These receptors all stem from a woman between 18 and 29 years old in good health.

V gene TRBV12-5 combines with J gene TRBJ1-1, with 8 bases that match TRBD1. CDR3 size: 17 residues. Looked up from germline, CDR1 is LGHNT and CDR2 is FRNRAP. V was pared by 2 bases and J by 0 bases, with 8 bases of the junction left unmatched. The CDR3 region has the DNA TGTGCTAGTGGTTTGTCCGGGACAGGTATCATGAACACTGAAGCTTTCTTT. Translated, it gives CASGLSGTGIMNTEAFF.

V and J are TRBV6-1 and TRBJ2-5; TRBD1 agrees at 9 bases. This CDR3 is 16 amino acids long. From germline, CDR1 is MNHNS and CDR2 SASEGT. V shed 0 bases, J shed 2 bases, and the junction held 4 bases outside the gene matches. CDR3 DNA sequence: TGTGCCAGCAGTGAAGCGGGGGGGACAGGGCAAGAGACCCAGTACTTC. Translating it yields CASSEAGGTGQETQYF.

The chain recombines TRBV27 with TRBJ1-5; 8 bases map to TRBD1. This CDR3 region has 16 residues. Germline V gene lookup returns CDR1 MNHEY and CDR2 SMNVEV (reference sequence). Trimming cost V 4 bases and J 5 bases; bases outside gene matches: 10. CDR3 sequence reads: CASSSLSDRADQPQHF. CDR3 DNA sequence: TGTGCCAGCAGTTCCTTATCGGACAGGGCAGATCAGCCCCAGCATTTT.

The V gene is TRBV6-4, the J gene TRBJ1-5; no clear D. Per germline, CDR1 MRHNA and CDR2 SNTAGT. Trimming took off 3 bases at V and 3 bases at J, with 9 bases between the two ends. This CDR3 is 14 amino acids long. The CDR3 is CASSEGRFNQPQHF. The CDR3 DNA sequence: TGTGCCAGCAGTGAAGGGCGGTTCAATCAGCCCCAGCATTTT.

This clonotype showed up just a few times. The V and J genes are TRBV11-2 and TRBJ2-5; 12 bases are shared with TRBD2. In germline, CDR1 is SGHAT, CDR2 FQNNGV. V lost 7 bases to trimming and J lost 6 bases; unmatched junction nucleotides: 18. The CDR3 sequence is 18 residues long. CDR3 nucleotide sequence: TGTGCCAGCACCTCAGATGGACTAGCGGGACTCCCAAAACAGACCCAGTACTTC. Its translation: CASTSDGLAGLPKQTQYF.

This rearrangement joins TRBV7-9 to TRBJ2-7, with unresolved D. CDR1 and CDR2 from the germline V gene are SEHNR and FQNEAQ (reference sequence). The germline V and J ends were trimmed by 1 base and 2 bases, with 24 bases remaining between them. The CDR3 extends over 19 amino acids. CDR3 sequence: CASSLGFVGVAIVPYEQYF. Written as DNA, the CDR3 is TGTGCCAGCAGCTTAGGTTTTGTGGGTGTGGCTATAGTCCCCTACGAGCAGTACTTC.

The rearrangement uses TRBV7-9 and TRBJ1-5; no clear D. V was clipped by 5 bases and J by 8 bases, with 10 bases between them. There are 12 residues in the CDR3. Germline V gives CDR1 SEHNR, CDR2 FQNEAQ (reference sequence). CDR3 region: CASSPGVEPQHF. Written as DNA, the CDR3 is TGTGCCAGCAGCCCCGGCGTAGAGCCCCAGCATTTT.

V is TRBV25-1 and J is TRBJ1-1, with no clear D. V lost 4 bases and J 7 bases, leaving 16 bases between the germline ends. The CDR3 contains 14 residues. The germline gives CDR1 MGHDK, CDR2 SYGVNS. The CDR3 is CASSAPGLLGEAFF. CDR3 sequence (DNA): TGTGCCAGCAGTGCCCCGGGCTTATTGGGTGAAGCTTTCTTT. The full variable domain, in which reference TRBV25-1 and TRBJ1-1 provide the parts outside the CDR3, is EADIYQTPRYLVIGTGKKITLECSQTMGHDKMYWYQQDPGMELHLIHYSYGVNSTEKGDLSSESTVSRIRTEHFPLTLESARPSHTSQYLCASSAPGLLGEAFFGQGTRLTVV.

The sample holds many counts of this clonotype. The chain has TRBV18 and TRBJ2-3; D gene ambiguous. This CDR3 has 12 residues. The V gene lost 1 base and the J gene lost 6 bases, with 5 bases spanning the gap. The germline CDR1 and CDR2 sequences are KGHSH and LQKENI. CDR3 region: CASSPLADTQYF. CDR3 coding DNA: TGTGCCAGCTCACCACTGGCGGATACGCAGTATTTT.

The J gene is TRBJ1-1, the V gene TRBV12-3 or TRBV12-4; the D is unclear. The CDR3 runs 14 residues. Trimming removed 3 bases from V and 11 bases from J, with 19 bases in between. The CDR3 coding sequence is TGTGCCAGCAGTTTTTCCGGGAACTTCCCCGGGGCTTTCTTT. Its protein is CASSFSGNFPGAFF.

The chain has TRBV30 and TRBJ2-5; D remains ambiguous. From germline, CDR1 is GTSNPN and CDR2 SVGIG (reference sequence). The CDR3 runs to 14 residues. V shed 0 bases and J shed 13 bases, with 21 bases lying between them. This CDR3 is CAWSVVDRMTKGYF. In DNA, the CDR3 is TGTGCCTGGAGTGTTGTGGACCGGATGACAAAGGGGTACTTC.

The chain has TRBV18 and TRBJ2-3, with 9 nucleotides matching TRBD2. Germline CDR1 KGHSH, CDR2 LQKENI. The ends lost 3 bases at V and 7 bases at J; junction bases unmatched: 8. The length of the CDR3 is 15 residues. The CDR3 spells CASSPVAGVINTQYF. In DNA, the CDR3 is TGTGCCAGCTCACCGGTAGCGGGGGTGATTAATACGCAGTATTTT.

This clonotype was counted between two and nine times. V and J are TRBV7-2 and TRBJ2-7; the match to TRBD1 covers 9 bases. The CDR3 is 16 residues long. Per the germline V gene, CDR1 is SGHTA and CDR2 is FQGNSA. The V gene end was trimmed by 1 base and the J gene end by 0 bases; junction bases not matched to a gene: 4. The CDR3 region has the DNA TGTGCCAGCAGCTTAGGTGTGACAGGGGGCTCCTACGAGCAGTACTTC. Its translation: CASSLGVTGGSYEQYF.

This rearrangement joins TRBV29-1 to TRBJ2-5, with D possibly matching TRBD2 (5 bases). The V end was cut by 6 bases, the J end by 11 bases, with 25 bases between. The CDR3 loop spans 14 amino acids. Germline lookup yields CDR1 SQVTM and CDR2 ANQGSEA. The CDR3 reads CSVPKPGSGNEQYF. The CDR3 DNA follows: TGCAGCGTCCCCAAGCCGGGATCTGGCAATGAGCAGTACTTC.

This clonotype has only one observation. The chain is built from TRBV7-2 and TRBJ1-1, with 7 bases that match TRBD1. The germline V gene has CDR1 SGHTA and CDR2 FQGNSA. This CDR3 has 14 amino acids. V lost 3 bases and J lost 4; bases outside the gene matches: 5. The CDR3: CASSFDRAVTEAFF. CDR3 bases: TGTGCCAGCAGCTTTGACAGGGCGGTCACTGAAGCTTTCTTT.

This clonotype was found many times. The rearrangement links TRBV7-2 to TRBJ2-5; maybe TRBD2 (5 bases). CDR1 SGHTA and CDR2 FQGNSA come from the germline V gene. Trimming removed 1 base at V and 2 bases at J, with 11 bases between. The CDR3 runs 15 residues. CDR3 nucleotide sequence: TGTGCCAGCAGCTTAGGATCGGGGTCACAAGAGACCCAGTACTTC. Translation gives CASSLGSGSQETQYF.

This chain uses TRBV10-3 with TRBJ2-3; unclear D gene. Looked up from germline, CDR1 is ENHRY and CDR2 is SYGVKD. Trimming pared 2 bases from V and 0 bases from J, leaving 15 bases between. CDR3 length: 17 amino acids. The CDR3 loop is CAISEDPVESSTDTQYF. Written as DNA, the CDR3 is TGTGCCATCAGTGAGGACCCGGTGGAGTCTAGCACAGATACGCAGTATTTT.

The rearrangement links TRBV7-9 to TRBJ2-3; D possibly corresponds to TRBD1 (6 bases). The CDR3 has 15 amino acids. The ends were cut back, 8 bases at V and 2 bases at J, with 17 bases in the middle. Germline CDR1 and CDR2: SEHNR and FQNEAQ (reference sequence). The chain's CDR3 is CASGPDDRLTDTQYF. CDR3 nucleotides: TGTGCCAGCGGACCGGACGACAGGCTCACAGATACGCAGTATTTT. Full variable domain (rest looked up from reference TRBV7-9 and TRBJ2-3): DTGVSQNPRHKITKRGQNVTFRCDPISEHNRLYWYRQTLGQGPEFLTYFQNEAQLEKSRLLSDRFSAERPKGSFSTLEIQRTEQGDSAMYLCASGPDDRLTDTQYFGPGTRLTVL.

V gene TRBV4-3 combines with J gene TRBJ1-4; D unresolved. The CDR3 runs 15 residues. Per germline, CDR1 LGHNA and CDR2 YSLEER. The germline V and J ends were trimmed by 0 bases and 6 bases, with 11 bases remaining between them. The CDR3 DNA reads TGCGCCAGCAGCCAAGACGGGCCCTGGGATGAAAAACTGTTTTTT. Amino acids: CASSQDGPWDEKLFF.